Below are 14 T cell receptor beta chains sequenced from a single sample in a study of blood T cell repertoires in COVID-19. Clones were read by immunoSEQ multiplex PCR, and TCRdb kept only the in-frame ones, dropping some. This repertoire shows approximately 240,000 clones, approximately 86% found once; its top ten account for nearly 6.5%. The specimen was PBMCs or T cells enriched from blood (not recorded which). These receptors all come from a woman aged 30 to 39 with acute COVID-19.

V usage is TRBV6-5 and J usage is TRBJ1-1, with D hard to call. Germline CDR1 MNHEY, CDR2 SVGAGI. The CDR3 length is 14 residues. V was shortened by 2 bases and J by 1 base, with 8 bases between the two germline ends. The CDR3 spells CASSYDEANTEAFF. CDR3 in DNA: TGTGCCAGCAGTTACGATGAGGCGAACACTGAAGCTTTCTTT.

The chain links TRBV5-6 to TRBJ2-1, with TRBD1 identical over 7 bases. Unmatched junction bases numbered 6, after V lost 0 bases and J lost 0 bases. Per germline, CDR1 SGHDT and CDR2 YYEEEE. CDR3 length: 17 residues. Here the CDR3 DNA reads TGTGCCAGCAGCTTGGTAACGACAGGGAGCTCCTACAATGAGCAGTTCTTC. Its translation is CASSLVTTGSSYNEQFF.

This clone was found once. This chain uses TRBV9 with TRBJ1-2; TRBD1 matches at 8 bases. This CDR3 is built from 14 residues. V trimming: 4 bases; J trimming: 7 bases; junction bases outside the gene matches: 9. CDR1 and CDR2 (germline): SGDLS, YYNGEE. CDR3 residues: CASSSTRDRFGYTF. CDR3 DNA sequence: TGTGCCAGCAGCTCCACCCGGGACAGGTTTGGCTACACCTTC.

This clone was counted once. This specimen includes other DNA sequences encoding the same CDR3. This rearrangement joins TRBV28 to TRBJ2-5; 9 bases line up with TRBD1. CDR3 length: 13 residues. Germline-derived CDR1 and CDR2 are MDHEN and SYDVKM. After removal of 6 bases from V and 5 bases from J, the junction contained 4 bases not matched to a gene. The CDR3 coding sequence is TGTGCCAGCAGAACAGGGGGCAGGGAGACCCAGTACTTC. This encodes CASRTGGRETQYF.

This clone was observed a single time. The chain carries TRBV6-5 and TRBJ1-3; weak D call: TRBD1 (6 bases). V lost 0 bases and J 1 base, leaving 10 bases between the germline ends. The CDR3 has 16 residues. From germline, CDR1 is MNHEY and CDR2 SVGAGI. The CDR3 DNA follows: TGTGCCAGCAGTTACTCGAGGGGGGGGTCTGGAAACACCATATATTTT. It translates to CASSYSRGGSGNTIYF.

The chain couples TRBV11-2 to TRBJ1-1, with a tentative D call TRBD1 (5 bases). From germline, CDR1 is SGHAT and CDR2 FQNNGV. The V gene lost 2 bases and the J gene lost 6 bases, with 16 bases spanning the gap. The CDR3 has 15 amino acids. In DNA, the CDR3 is TGTGCCAGCAGCTTACCCATGGGGGGGGAGGCTGAAGCTTTCTTT. Protein product: CASSLPMGGEAEAFF.

The rearrangement uses TRBV30 and TRBJ2-7, with 9 bases lining up with TRBD1. The CDR3 loop spans 14 amino acids. V lost 5 bases and J lost 1; bases outside the gene matches: 6. CDR1 is GTSNPN, CDR2 SVGIG, per germline (reference sequence). The CDR3 loop reads CAWQDRGLSYEQYF. The CDR3 DNA reads as TGTGCCTGGCAGGACAGGGGCCTTTCCTACGAGCAGTACTTC.

This clone is a singleton in its sample. The gene calls are TRBV28 and TRBJ2-7, with D possibly being TRBD2 (7 bases). Trimming shortened V by 4 bases and J by 7 bases, and 11 bases separated the two germline ends. CDR3 length equals 12 residues. Germline CDR1 reads MDHEN; CDR2 reads SYDVKM. CDR3 nucleotide sequence: TGTGCCAGCAGTTACGGGGGGCGGGAGCAGTACTTC. Translated: CASSYGGREQYF.

The J gene is TRBJ2-1, the V gene TRBV28; 10 bases are shared with TRBD2. The V gene end was trimmed by 7 bases and the J gene end by 7 bases; junction bases not matched to a gene: 13. There are 16 residues in the CDR3. CDR1 is MDHEN and CDR2 is SYDVKM in the germline V gene. CDR3 nucleotide sequence: TGTGCCAGCAACAACGAGATAACTAGCGGGGCTAATGAGCAGTTCTTC. Amino acid sequence: CASNNEITSGANEQFF.

The rearrangement uses TRBV4-3 and TRBJ1-1; TRBD1 matches at 11 bases. CDR1 LGHNA and CDR2 YSLEER come from the germline V gene. This CDR3 is 14 amino acids long. With V trimmed by 4 bases and J by 4 bases, 2 bases remained unmatched. CDR3 coding DNA: TGCGCCAGCAGCCGAGGGACAGGGGGCACTGAAGCTTTCTTT. Translation gives CASSRGTGGTEAFF.

The rearrangement links TRBV27 to TRBJ2-7; a weak D match, TRBD2 (6 bases). Germline CDR1 reads MNHEY; CDR2 reads SMNVEV (reference sequence). The CDR3 spans 14 residues. The V and J ends lost 3 bases and 6 bases respectively, with 15 bases between them. The CDR3 sequence is CASSLQGAGSEQYF. The CDR3 region has the DNA TGTGCCAGCAGTTTGCAGGGCGCGGGAAGCGAGCAGTACTTC.

Notes on this clone: The same CDR3 is also encoded by other DNA sequences in this sample. CDR3 sequence reads: CASSPDRDYGYTF. The CDR3, as DNA: TGTGCCAGCTCACCAGACAGGGACTATGGCTACACCTTC. The chain couples TRBV18 to TRBJ1-2, with 7 nucleotides matching TRBD1. The CDR3 sequence is 13 residues long. V lost 2 bases to trimming and J lost 3 bases; unmatched junction nucleotides: 0. The germline V gene encodes CDR1 KGHSH and CDR2 LQKENI.

This rearrangement joins TRBV3-1 (or the pseudogene TRBV3-2) to TRBJ1-5; D not resolved. This CDR3 region has 15 residues. Looked up from germline, CDR1 is LGHDT and CDR2 is YNNKEL (reference sequence). Trimming removed 3 bases from V and 5 bases from J, with 14 bases in between. CDR3 loop: CASSQSVGRDQPQHF. CDR3 sequence (DNA): TGTGCCAGCAGCCAGAGTGTAGGGAGAGATCAGCCCCAGCATTTT.

This chain links TRBV4-3 with TRBJ2-7; 7 bases are a match to TRBD1. V trimming: 0 bases; J trimming: 5 bases; junction bases outside the gene matches: 7. Germline V lookup: CDR1 LGHNA, CDR2 YSLEER. The CDR3 has 15 amino acids. This CDR3 reads CASSQEYDRAHEQYF. The CDR3 coding sequence is TGCGCCAGCAGCCAAGAATATGACAGGGCGCACGAGCAGTACTTC.